The 10 T cell receptor beta chains in this list originate from one sample, sequenced in a study of shared clonotypes between healthy human individuals (dated by TCRdb to the early 2020s). Library preparation used the immunoSEQ multiplex PCR assay. This immuneACCESS table, as held by TCRdb, lists in-frame sequences with V and J called but not all clones. Of the missing ones, under half trace to an unresolved V gene in checked studies; the others have no known cause. This sample gives 800,000 to 1,200,000 clones in total; approximately 80% of them show up just once. The biggest ten clones account for 0.5% to 0.6% of the sample. The sample comprised memory CD4+ T cells from PBMCs. The cell subset or site label of this sample denotes: CD45RA-negative fraction. These receptor sequences come from a man aged 18-30 years in good health. Some clones in this sample may be carry-over from other donors' samples.

This clone was seen only a few times. The chain carries TRBV4-1 and TRBJ1-5, with TRBD1 as a possible D gene (5 bases). CDR3 length: 13 amino acids. The germline V gene encodes CDR1 MGHRA and CDR2 YSYEKL. Trimming cost V 0 bases and J 10 bases, with 10 bases left between them. For the CDR3, the DNA is TGCGCCAGCAGCCAAGATGGCGACAGTCCCCAGCATTTT. This gives the protein CASSQDGDSPQHF.

The chain is built from TRBV6-5 and TRBJ2-1; TRBD1 agrees at 9 bases. CDR1 MNHEY and CDR2 SVGAGI come from the germline V gene. With V trimmed by 5 bases and J by 8 bases, 7 bases remained unmatched. CDR3 length: 14 residues. In nucleotides, the CDR3 is TGTGCCAGCAGTCCCCCGGGACAGGGCTATGAGCAGTTCTTC. Encoded protein: CASSPPGQGYEQFF.

The chain joins TRBV5-4 to TRBJ2-3; 8 bases match TRBD1. Trimming at V came to 3 bases and at J to 7 bases, leaving 7 bases not matched to a gene. Germline CDR1 SGHNT, CDR2 YYREEE (reference sequence). This CDR3 contains 14 residues. In nucleotides, the CDR3 is TGTGCCAGCAGCTCCCGTACAGGGGGAAATACGCAGTATTTT. Amino acids: CASSSRTGGNTQYF.

V usage is TRBV5-6 and J usage is TRBJ2-5, with TRBD1 identical over 8 bases. Germline loops: CDR1 SGHDT, CDR2 YYEEEE. CDR3 length: 15 amino acids. Trimming at V came to 4 bases and at J to 1 base, leaving 6 bases not matched to a gene. The CDR3 sequence is CASSVLGQGQETQYF. The DNA for the CDR3 is TGTGCCAGCAGCGTCCTAGGACAGGGCCAAGAGACCCAGTACTTC.

A note on this clone: At one of its ends the junction is not consistent with the germline gene, which may arise from a read error. The V gene is TRBV28, the J gene TRBJ1-2; D is unclear. There are 14 residues in the CDR3. The germline CDR1 and CDR2 sequences are MDHEN and SYDVKM. In DNA, the CDR3 is TGTGCCAGCAGGTTATCGGGCAGTTACTATGGCTACACCTTC. Its translation: CASRLSGSYYGYTF.

This clone was found once. The rearrangement links TRBV7-9 to TRBJ1-1; D unclear. The germline V and J ends were trimmed by 5 bases and 1 base, with 17 bases remaining between them. This CDR3 is 16 amino acids long. Germline-derived CDR1 and CDR2 are SEHNR and FQNEAQ (reference sequence). The DNA of the CDR3 is TGTGCCAGCAGCGCCCTTCGGACGGCCAGGAACACTGAAGCTTTCTTT. This sequence encodes CASSALRTARNTEAFF. The full variable domain, its missing parts supplied by reference TRBV7-9 and TRBJ1-1, is DTGVSQNPRHKITKRGQNVTFRCDPISEHNRLYWYRQTLGQGPEFLTYFQNEAQLEKSRLLSDRFSAERPKGSFSTLEIQRTEQGDSAMYLCASSALRTARNTEAFFGQGTRLTVV.

This clone turned up a few times. The chain joins TRBV27 to TRBJ2-1; unclear D gene. The length of the CDR3 is 12 residues. V was shortened by 6 bases and J by 12 bases, with 15 bases between the two germline ends. From germline, CDR1 is MNHEY and CDR2 SMNVEV (reference sequence). In DNA form, the CDR3 reads TGTGCCAGCAGCTCAGGCCTGGGTGGGCAGTTCTTC. Translation gives CASSSGLGGQFF.

The chain couples TRBV11-2 to TRBJ2-1, with D possibly being TRBD1 (5 bases). Germline loops: CDR1 SGHAT, CDR2 FQNNGV. CDR3 length equals 17 residues. The V end was cut by 3 bases, the J end by 4 bases, with 19 bases between. The DNA of the CDR3 is TGTGCCAGCAGCTTTGGGGCGACACACTTGGGTTACAATGAGCAGTTCTTC. This codes for CASSFGATHLGYNEQFF.

This chain links TRBV7-8 with TRBJ2-1; the D gene is possibly TRBD1 (6 bases). The CDR3 spans 15 residues. Trimming shortened V by 5 bases and J by 0 bases, and 11 bases separated the two germline ends. CDR1 and CDR2 (germline): SGHVS, FQNEAQ. The CDR3: CASSGGQLSYNEQFF. CDR3 coding DNA: TGTGCCAGCAGCGGGGGACAACTCTCCTACAATGAGCAGTTCTTC.

CDR3 in amino acids: CAWRRAGPGTQYF. For the CDR3, the DNA is TGTGCCTGGAGGAGAGCGGGGCCGGGGACCCAGTACTTC. The V call is TRBV30, the J call TRBJ2-5; TRBD2 matches 7 bases. V shed 3 bases and J 7 bases; nucleotides not matched to a gene: 8. Per the germline V gene, CDR1 is GTSNPN and CDR2 is SVGIG (reference sequence). The CDR3 covers 13 residues.